This passage covers 17 T cell receptor beta chains from one sample sequenced in a study of blood T cell repertoires in COVID-19. Clones were sequenced by immunoSEQ multiplex PCR, and TCRdb holds only the in-frame ones, with some missing. Among 100,000 to 150,000 clones listed, 92% were seen once. The sample comprised peripheral blood. These receptors originate from a man in his forties or fifties with COVID-19, enrolled during active disease.

The chain links TRBV4-2 to TRBJ1-1; 9 nucleotides align to TRBD1. CDR3 length: 17 residues. The germline V gene has CDR1 LGHNA and CDR2 YNFKEQ. With V trimmed by 2 bases and J by 5 bases, 12 bases remained unmatched. In DNA form, the CDR3 reads TGTGCCAGCAGCCAACCCGGGACAGGGTTTGGAATAACTGAAGCTTTCTTT. Amino acid sequence: CASSQPGTGFGITEAFF.

This sequence joins TRBV5-4 and TRBJ2-2; TRBD2 matches 7 bases. Trimming cost V 4 bases and J 0 bases; bases outside gene matches: 3. The CDR3 is 15 amino acids. Germline-derived CDR1 and CDR2 are SGHNT and YYREEE (reference sequence). CDR3 loop: CASSVAGTNTGELFF. The CDR3 nucleotides are TGTGCCAGCAGCGTAGCGGGTACGAACACCGGGGAGCTGTTTTTT.

This sequence joins TRBV5-4 and TRBJ2-3; 7 bases map to TRBD1. Trimming took 0 bases from V and 3 from J; bases not matched to a gene: 4. Germline CDR1 is SGHNT and CDR2 is YYREEE (reference sequence). The CDR3 consists of 15 residues. CDR3 amino acids: CASSLDTGVTDTQYF. The CDR3 DNA follows: TGTGCCAGCAGCTTGGATACAGGGGTGACAGATACGCAGTATTTT.

The V call is TRBV24-1, the J call TRBJ2-1, with TRBD2 matching over 10 bases. CDR3 size: 14 residues. J was trimmed by 10 bases and V by 5 bases; bases with no gene match: 7. Germline CDR1 reads KGHDR; CDR2 reads SFDVKD. The CDR3 sequence is CATSGSGRRGEQFF. CDR3 nucleotides: TGTGCCACCAGTGGTAGCGGGAGGAGAGGAGAGCAGTTCTTC.

The rearrangement links TRBV9 to TRBJ1-2; 11 bases fit TRBD1. The CDR3 runs 15 residues. CDR1 and CDR2 (germline): SGDLS, YYNGEE. J gave up 5 bases and V 3 bases, and 6 bases lay outside the gene matches. The CDR3 reads CASSAGTGGFYGYTF. The DNA of the CDR3 is TGTGCCAGCAGCGCCGGGACAGGGGGGTTTTATGGCTACACCTTC.

Worth noting for this clone: The same CDR3 also results from other DNA sequences found in this sample. The chain recombines TRBV4-1 with TRBJ2-3, with D possibly TRBD2 on 6 matching bases. With 0 bases removed from V and 6 bases from J, the gap between germline ends came to 13 bases. This CDR3 spans 15 amino acids. Germline V gene data show CDR1 as MGHRA and CDR2 as YSYEKL. The CDR3 nucleotides read TGCGCCAGCAGCCAAGATCGAGGAGGAGGGGATACGCAGTATTTT. It translates to CASSQDRGGGDTQYF.

The rearrangement joins TRBV5-6 to TRBJ1-3, with 8 bases fitting TRBD1. CDR1 is SGHDT, CDR2 YYEEEE, per germline. This CDR3 comprises 15 residues. The trim removed 3 bases at V and 0 bases at J, leaving 2 bases unmatched. The CDR3 nucleotides read TGTGCCAGCAGCTACGGACAGGGCTCTGGAAACACCATATATTTT. As protein: CASSYGQGSGNTIYF.

This clone was recorded once. The CDR3 protein is CASSLQGAGNYGYTF. CDR3 coding DNA: TGTGCCAGTAGCCTCCAGGGGGCAGGCAACTATGGCTACACCTTC. V usage is TRBV19 and J usage is TRBJ1-2; 8 nucleotides agree with TRBD1. Germline CDR1 and CDR2: LNHDA and SQIVND (reference sequence). This CDR3 is 15 amino acids long. V lost 6 bases and J lost 2; bases outside the gene matches: 8.

The chain uses TRBV6-5 and TRBJ1-1, with unresolved D. Germline loops: CDR1 MNHEY, CDR2 SVGAGI. V was cut by 6 bases and J by 1 base, with 3 bases left in between. The CDR3 has 11 residues. The CDR3 loop is CASSSNTEAFF. The CDR3 DNA sequence: TGTGCCAGCAGCTCGAACACTGAAGCTTTCTTT.

In DNA form, the CDR3 reads TGTGCCAGCAGCGTCGGGACAGGGCGGACCTACGAGCAGTACTTC. It encodes CASSVGTGRTYEQYF. The V gene is TRBV9, the J gene TRBJ2-7; 9 bases agree with TRBD1. The CDR3 totals 15 residues. CDR1 is SGDLS and CDR2 is YYNGEE in the germline V gene. V shed 2 bases, J shed 2 bases, and the junction held 5 bases outside the gene matches.

This chain links TRBV29-1 with TRBJ1-1; 7 positions agree with TRBD1. The CDR3 sequence is 12 residues long. V lost 7 bases, J lost 10 bases, and 12 bases stayed unmatched. Germline values: CDR1 SQVTM, CDR2 ANQGSEA. In DNA form, the CDR3 reads TGCAGCGCTATTACCCAGGGGGGACCAGCTTTCTTT. Amino acids: CSAITQGGPAFF.

The chain joins TRBV10-1 to TRBJ2-1; a weak D match, TRBD2 (5 bases). CDR1 and CDR2 from the germline V gene are WNHNN and SYGVQD (reference sequence). The CDR3 length is 14 residues. V was pared by 7 bases and J by 7 bases, with 17 bases between. CDR3 loop: CASTAERGPNEQFF. As DNA, the CDR3 is TGCGCCAGCACGGCGGAACGGGGTCCGAATGAGCAGTTCTTC.

The gene calls are TRBV7-3 and TRBJ2-3, with 14 positions matching TRBD2. V was pared by 8 bases and J by 6 bases, with 7 bases of the junction left unmatched. Germline CDR1 reads SGHTA; CDR2 reads FQGTGA. This CDR3 comprises 15 residues. The CDR3 is CASSGTSGSSDTQYF. The CDR3 DNA is TGTGCCAGCTCCGGGACTAGCGGGAGTAGTGATACGCAGTATTTT.

This clone was picked up one time. This chain joins TRBV6-6 and TRBJ2-7; 15 nucleotides match TRBD2. V lost 6 bases, J lost 2 bases, and 17 bases stayed unmatched. The CDR3 is 20 residues long. The V gene's germline CDR1 is MNHNY and CDR2 SVGAGI (reference sequence). The CDR3 here is CASSYLQGWGLAGGTYEQYF. Here the CDR3 DNA reads TGTGCCAGCAGCTACCTGCAGGGATGGGGACTAGCGGGAGGAACCTACGAGCAGTACTTC.

V usage is TRBV5-1 and J usage is TRBJ2-7, with D possibly TRBD1 on 5 matching bases. V was shortened by 3 bases and J by 3 bases, with 13 bases between the two germline ends. This CDR3 is built from 14 residues. Germline V lookup: CDR1 SGHRS, CDR2 YFSETQ. CDR3 in DNA: TGCGCCAGCAGCTCGCAGGGAAGTGGCTACGAGCAGTACTTC. This encodes CASSSQGSGYEQYF.

The chain uses TRBV5-1 and TRBJ2-1, with 9 bases that match TRBD2. CDR1 and CDR2 (germline): SGHRS, YFSETQ. The CDR3 is made up of 16 amino acids. Unmatched junction bases numbered 5, after V lost 0 bases and J lost 4 bases. The CDR3 bases are TGCGCCAGCAGCTTGGAGGCGCGGGAGGGTTACAATGAGCAGTTCTTC. This codes for CASSLEAREGYNEQFF.

This chain connects TRBV2 to TRBJ1-2; D gene unclear. The CDR3 is 12 residues long. Germline V lookup: CDR1 SNHLY, CDR2 FYNNEI. Deletions cut 7 bases from V and 4 bases from J, with 10 bases between. CDR3 sequence: CASILGGYGYTF. The CDR3 DNA sequence: TGTGCCAGCATTCTGGGAGGCTATGGCTACACCTTC.